This T cell receptor (beta chain) was found in a study of blood T cell repertoires in COVID-19. Looking at the study overall: Sites across the United States, Italy and Spain contributed samples from acute and convalescent COVID-19. In each case, the material was cDNA or gDNA derived from T cells, B-cell-depleted T cells, or PBMCs.

Original analysis: Nucleated cell number was recorded as an estimate derived from reference gene primer amplification. Repertoires were generated with immunoSEQ multiplex PCR, while TCRdb's copy carries only in-frame clones and drops some. V, J and clone size are taken as reported in that table, and D and trimming were inferred from the DNA itself. The table has over 100,000 clones, approximately 83% seen once; the top ten hold approximately 3.3%. This clone occurred a few times. The CDR3 has 13 amino acids. Looked up from germline, CDR1 is MNHEY and CDR2 is SVGAGI. V was clipped by 7 bases and J by 7 bases, with 17 bases between them.

The sequencing sample was made of peripheral blood. This rearrangement joins TRBV6-5 to TRBJ2-7; tentatively, D is TRBD1 (6 bases). The receptor was derived from a woman aged 80 or over with active or convalescent COVID-19. The CDR3 region is CASTPGHLIEQYF. CDR3 in DNA: TGTGCCAGCACCCCGGGACACCTTATAGAGCAGTACTTC.